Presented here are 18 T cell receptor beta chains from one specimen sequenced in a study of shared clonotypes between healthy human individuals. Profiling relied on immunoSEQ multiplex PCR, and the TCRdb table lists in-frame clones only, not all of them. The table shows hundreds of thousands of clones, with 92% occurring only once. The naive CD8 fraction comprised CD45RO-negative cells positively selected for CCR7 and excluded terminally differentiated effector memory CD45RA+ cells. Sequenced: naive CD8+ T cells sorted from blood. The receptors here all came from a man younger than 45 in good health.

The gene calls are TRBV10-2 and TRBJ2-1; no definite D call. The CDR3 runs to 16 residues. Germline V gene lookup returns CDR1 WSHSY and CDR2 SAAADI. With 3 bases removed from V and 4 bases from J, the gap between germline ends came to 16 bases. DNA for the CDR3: TGCGCCAGCAGTGACCCGGTCGTATTGGGGTACAATGAGCAGTTCTTC. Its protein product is CASSDPVVLGYNEQFF.

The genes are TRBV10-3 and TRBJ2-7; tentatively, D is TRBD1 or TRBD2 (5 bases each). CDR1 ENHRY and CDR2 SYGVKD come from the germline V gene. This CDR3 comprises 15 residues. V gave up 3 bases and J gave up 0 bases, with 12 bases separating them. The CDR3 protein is CAISDPPGLSYEQYF. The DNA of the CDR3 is TGTGCCATCAGTGACCCTCCGGGGCTCTCCTACGAGCAGTACTTC.

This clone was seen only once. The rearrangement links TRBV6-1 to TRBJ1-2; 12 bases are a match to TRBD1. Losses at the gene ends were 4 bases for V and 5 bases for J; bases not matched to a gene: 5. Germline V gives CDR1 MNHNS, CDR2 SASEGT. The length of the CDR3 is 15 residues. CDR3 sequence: CASSARDRGPYGYTF. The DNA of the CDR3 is TGTGCCAGCAGTGCCCGGGACAGGGGGCCTTATGGCTACACCTTC.

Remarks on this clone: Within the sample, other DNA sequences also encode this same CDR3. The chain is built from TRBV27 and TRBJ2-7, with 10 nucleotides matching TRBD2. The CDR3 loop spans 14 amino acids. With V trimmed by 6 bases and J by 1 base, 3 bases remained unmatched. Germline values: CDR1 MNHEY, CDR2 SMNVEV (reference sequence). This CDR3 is CASSLGLASYEQYF. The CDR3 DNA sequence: TGTGCCAGCAGCCTGGGACTAGCGTCCTACGAGCAGTACTTC.

The CDR3 spells CASSLLGSGRGTTDTQYF. The CDR3 DNA follows: TGTGCCAGCAGCTTGTTGGGAAGCGGGAGGGGTACCACAGATACGCAGTATTTT. The V call is TRBV5-6, the J call TRBJ2-3; TRBD2 matches at 10 bases. With V trimmed by 1 base and J by 2 bases, 10 bases remained unmatched. The V gene's germline CDR1 is SGHDT and CDR2 YYEEEE. This CDR3 comprises 18 residues. The full variable domain, with the rest looked up from reference TRBV5-6 and TRBJ2-3, is DAGVTQSPTHLIKTRGQQVTLRCSPKSGHDTVSWYQQALGQGPQFIFQYYEEEERQRGNFPDRFSGHQFPNYSSELNVNALLLGDSALYLCASSLLGSGRGTTDTQYFGPGTRLTVL.

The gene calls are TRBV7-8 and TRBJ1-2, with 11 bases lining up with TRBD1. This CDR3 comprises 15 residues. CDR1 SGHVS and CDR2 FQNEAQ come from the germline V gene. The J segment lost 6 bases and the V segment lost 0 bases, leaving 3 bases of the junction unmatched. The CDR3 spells CASSLAGTGGDGYTF. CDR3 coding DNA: TGTGCCAGCAGCTTAGCAGGGACAGGGGGAGATGGCTACACCTTC.

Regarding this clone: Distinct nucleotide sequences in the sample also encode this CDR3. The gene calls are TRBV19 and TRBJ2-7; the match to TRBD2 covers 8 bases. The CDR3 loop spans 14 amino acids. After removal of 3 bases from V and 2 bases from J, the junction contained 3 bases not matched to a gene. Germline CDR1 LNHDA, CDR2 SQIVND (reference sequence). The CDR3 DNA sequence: TGTGCCAGTAGTATCACGGGAGGGACCTACGAGCAGTACTTC. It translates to CASSITGGTYEQYF.

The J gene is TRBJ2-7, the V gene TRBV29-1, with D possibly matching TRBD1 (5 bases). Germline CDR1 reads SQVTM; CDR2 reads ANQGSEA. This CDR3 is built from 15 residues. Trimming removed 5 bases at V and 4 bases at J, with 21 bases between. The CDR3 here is CSVWDRQGLVYEQYF. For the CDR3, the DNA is TGCAGCGTTTGGGATCGGCAGGGTCTTGTTTACGAGCAGTACTTC.

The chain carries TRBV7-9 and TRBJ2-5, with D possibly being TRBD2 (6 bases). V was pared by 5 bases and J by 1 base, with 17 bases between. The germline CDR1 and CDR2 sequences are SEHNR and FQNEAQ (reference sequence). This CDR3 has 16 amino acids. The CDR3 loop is CASSARLVGVQETQYF. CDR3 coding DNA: TGTGCCAGCAGCGCAAGACTAGTTGGGGTCCAAGAGACCCAGTACTTC.

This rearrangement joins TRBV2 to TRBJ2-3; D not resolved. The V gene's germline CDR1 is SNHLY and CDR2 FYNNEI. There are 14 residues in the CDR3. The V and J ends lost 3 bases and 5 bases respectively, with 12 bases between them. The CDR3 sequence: CASSDYMRRDTQYF. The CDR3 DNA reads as TGTGCCAGCAGTGATTATATGAGGCGAGATACGCAGTATTTT. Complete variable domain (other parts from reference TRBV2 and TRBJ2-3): EPEVTQTPSHQVTQMGQEVILRCVPISNHLYFYWYRQILGQKVEFLVSFYNNEISEKSEIFDDQFSVERPDGSNFTLKIRSTKLEDSAMYFCASSDYMRRDTQYFGPGTRLTVL.

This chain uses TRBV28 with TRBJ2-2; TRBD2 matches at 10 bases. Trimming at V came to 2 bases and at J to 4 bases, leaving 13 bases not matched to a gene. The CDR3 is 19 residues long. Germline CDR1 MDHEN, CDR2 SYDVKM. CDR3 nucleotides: TGTGCCAGCAGTTTAAATGAGCGGGAGGGCCTTTTGGGCACCGGGGAGCTGTTTTTT. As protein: CASSLNEREGLLGTGELFF.

CDR3 amino acids: CASRGGDQVHYEQYF. The CDR3 DNA reads as TGTGCCAGCAGGGGGGGGGATCAGGTTCACTACGAGCAGTACTTC. The V and J genes are TRBV6-6 and TRBJ2-7, with TRBD2 matching over 7 bases. V lost 6 bases to trimming and J lost 3 bases; unmatched junction nucleotides: 11. This CDR3 has 15 amino acids. From germline, CDR1 is MNHNY and CDR2 SVGAGI (reference sequence).

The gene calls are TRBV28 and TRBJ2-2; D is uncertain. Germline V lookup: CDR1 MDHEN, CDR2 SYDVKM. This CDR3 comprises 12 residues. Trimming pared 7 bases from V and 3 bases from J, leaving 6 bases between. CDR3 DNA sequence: TGTGCCAGCAAAGGGTACACCGGGGAGCTGTTTTTT. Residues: CASKGYTGELFF.

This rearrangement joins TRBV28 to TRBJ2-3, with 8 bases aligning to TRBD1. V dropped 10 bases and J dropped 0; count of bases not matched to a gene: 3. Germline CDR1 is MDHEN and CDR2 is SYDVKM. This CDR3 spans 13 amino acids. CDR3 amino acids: CATGQGSTDTQYF. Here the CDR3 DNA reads TGTGCCACCGGACAGGGCAGCACAGATACGCAGTATTTT.

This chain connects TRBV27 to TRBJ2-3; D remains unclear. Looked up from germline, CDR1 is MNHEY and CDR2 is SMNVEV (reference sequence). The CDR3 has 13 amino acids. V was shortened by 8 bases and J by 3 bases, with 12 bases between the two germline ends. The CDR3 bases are TGTGCCAGCGCCGACCGATCGACAGATACGCAGTATTTT. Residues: CASADRSTDTQYF.

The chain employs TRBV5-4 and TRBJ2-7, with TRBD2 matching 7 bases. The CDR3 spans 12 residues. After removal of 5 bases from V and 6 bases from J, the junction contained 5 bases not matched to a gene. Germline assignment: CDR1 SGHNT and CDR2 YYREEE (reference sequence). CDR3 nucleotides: TGTGCCAGCAGGGGACTATCGCTCGAGCAGTACTTC. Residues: CASRGLSLEQYF.

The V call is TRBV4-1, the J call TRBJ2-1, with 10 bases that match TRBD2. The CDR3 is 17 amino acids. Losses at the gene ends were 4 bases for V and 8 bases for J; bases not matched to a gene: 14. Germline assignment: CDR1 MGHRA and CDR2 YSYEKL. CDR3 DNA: TGCGCCAGCAGCCTTGCCCCTCCTAGCGGGAGAAGTGATGAGCAGTTCTTC. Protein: CASSLAPPSGRSDEQFF.

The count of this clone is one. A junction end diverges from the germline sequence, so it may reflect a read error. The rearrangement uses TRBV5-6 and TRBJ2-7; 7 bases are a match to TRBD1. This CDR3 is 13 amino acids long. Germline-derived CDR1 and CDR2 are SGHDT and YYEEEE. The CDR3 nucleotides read TGTGCCGGCAGCACGGGACAGTCTTGGGAGCAGTACTTC. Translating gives CAGSTGQSWEQYF. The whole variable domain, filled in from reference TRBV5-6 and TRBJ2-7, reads DAGVTQSPTHLIKTRGQQVTLRCSPKSGHDTVSWYQQALGQGPQFIFQYYEEEERQRGNFPDRFSGHQFPNYSSELNVNALLLGDSALYLCAGSTGQSWEQYFGPGTRLTVT.